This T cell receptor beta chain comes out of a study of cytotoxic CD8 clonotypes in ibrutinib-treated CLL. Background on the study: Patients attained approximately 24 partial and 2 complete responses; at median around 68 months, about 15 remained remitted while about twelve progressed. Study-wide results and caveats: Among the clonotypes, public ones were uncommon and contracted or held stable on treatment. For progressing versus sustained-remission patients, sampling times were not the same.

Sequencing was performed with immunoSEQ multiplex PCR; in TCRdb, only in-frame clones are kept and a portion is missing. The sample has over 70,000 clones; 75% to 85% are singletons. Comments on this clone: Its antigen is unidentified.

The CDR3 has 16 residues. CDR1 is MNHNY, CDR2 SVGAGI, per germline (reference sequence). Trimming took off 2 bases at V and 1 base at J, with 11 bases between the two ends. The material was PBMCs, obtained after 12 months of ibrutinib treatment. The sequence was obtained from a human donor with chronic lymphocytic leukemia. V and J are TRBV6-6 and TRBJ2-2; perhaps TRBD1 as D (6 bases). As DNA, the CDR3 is TGTGCCAGCAGTTACCCCACAGGGTTGAACACCGGGGAGCTGTTTTTT. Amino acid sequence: CASSYPTGLNTGELFF.